Below are 32 T cell receptor beta chains sequenced from a single sample in a study of response to subunit inactivated influenza vaccine. TCRdb passed the RT-PCR reads through MiXCR, listing each CDR3 protein once. The sample records hundreds of thousands of distinct CDR3 sequences, less than 10% being singletons. The sequencing here drew on PBMCs from blood, taken less than 25 months after vaccination. The receptors come from a man between 50 and 75 years old who received an inactivated influenza vaccine.

There are many counts of this clonotype. The chain links TRBV3-1 to TRBJ1-6, with TRBD1 identical over 12 bases. CDR3 length equals 16 residues. V was pared by 2 bases and J by 8 bases, with 4 bases of the junction left unmatched. The V gene's germline CDR1 is LGHDT and CDR2 YNNKEL (reference sequence). CDR3 sequence: CASSQTGTGGDSPLHF. CDR3 coding DNA: TGTGCCAGCAGCCAAACCGGGACAGGGGGCGATTCACCCCTCCACTTT. Full variable domain (rest looked up from reference TRBV3-1 and TRBJ1-6): DTAVSQTPKYLVTQMGNDKSIKCEQNLGHDTMYWYKQDSKKFLKIMFSYNNKELIINETVPNRFSPKSPDKAHLNLHINSLELGDSAVYFCASSQTGTGGDSPLHFGNGTRLTVT.

This clonotype was found a few times. The CDR3 coding sequence is TGTGCCAGCAGCCCGGGACAGCGTGAAGAGACCCAGTACTTC. Amino acids: CASSPGQREETQYF. The chain recombines TRBV6-2 or TRBV6-3 with TRBJ2-5; 7 bases align to TRBD1. V was pared by 6 bases and J by 3 bases, with 7 bases of the junction left unmatched. The CDR3 consists of 14 residues. The germline CDR1 and CDR2 sequences are MNHEY and SVGEGT.

This clonotype has a count of ten or more. The V gene is TRBV5-1, the J gene TRBJ1-4; the D is unclear. The CDR3 contains 15 residues. The V and J ends lost 0 bases and 2 bases respectively, with 8 bases between them. The V gene's germline CDR1 is SGHRS and CDR2 YFSETQ. CDR3 nucleotides: TGCGCCAGCAGCTTGGTCCAGGCCACTAATGAAAAACTGTTTTTT. Its translation is CASSLVQATNEKLFF.

This clonotype was detected ten times or more. This rearrangement joins TRBV11-2 to TRBJ1-1; perhaps TRBD1 as D (6 bases). V lost 1 base and J 4 bases, leaving 10 bases between the germline ends. Germline CDR1 is SGHAT and CDR2 is FQNNGV. This CDR3 contains 14 residues. In nucleotides, the CDR3 is TGTGCCAGCAGCTTAGGCCAGGGGAGCACTGAAGCTTTCTTT. Its protein product is CASSLGQGSTEAFF.

This sequence joins TRBV6-1 and TRBJ1-4, with TRBD1 as a possible D gene (5 bases). Germline assignment: CDR1 MNHNS and CDR2 SASEGT. Trimming stripped 6 bases from V and 8 bases from J, with 13 bases between. This CDR3 spans 13 amino acids. The CDR3 sequence is CASSGSGGEKLFF. The CDR3 nucleotides read TGTGCCAGCAGCGGGTCCGGGGGAGAAAAACTGTTTTTT.

This clonotype was seen ten or more times. The chain joins TRBV12-3 or TRBV12-4 to TRBJ2-7; D is undetermined. Between the trimmed V and J ends, which lost 0 bases and 0 bases, there was a span of 6 bases. CDR3 size: 14 residues. CDR3 in amino acids: CASSLAVSSYEQYF. In nucleotides, the CDR3 is TGTGCCAGCAGTTTAGCTGTCAGCTCCTACGAGCAGTACTTC.

This clonotype was recorded many times. This chain joins TRBV5-1 and TRBJ2-1; D unclear. With 0 bases removed from V and 7 bases from J, the gap between germline ends came to 14 bases. Per germline, CDR1 SGHRS and CDR2 YFSETQ. The CDR3 loop spans 15 amino acids. The CDR3 reads CASSLDYQVINEQFF. In DNA, the CDR3 is TGCGCCAGCAGCTTGGACTACCAGGTCATAAATGAGCAGTTCTTC.

This clonotype was observed many times. This rearrangement joins TRBV12-3 or TRBV12-4 to TRBJ1-5; D remains unclear. V was cut by 1 base and J by 4 bases, with 5 bases left in between. This CDR3 region has 13 residues. The CDR3 DNA sequence: TGTGCCAGCAGTTTAGGCACAAATCAGCCCCAGCATTTT. Translation gives CASSLGTNQPQHF.

This chain links TRBV20-1 with TRBJ2-5, with 7 bases aligning to TRBD2. Losses at the gene ends were 4 bases for V and 9 bases for J; bases not matched to a gene: 5. The CDR3 consists of 11 residues. Germline V CDR1 and CDR2: DFQATT, SNEGSKA (reference sequence). CDR3 DNA: TGCAGTGCTATCCGGGGGGTGGCCCAGTACTTC. The encoded protein is CSAIRGVAQYF.

This chain joins TRBV6-2 or TRBV6-3 and TRBJ2-3, with 13 bases that match TRBD2. The CDR3 is 20 residues long. Germline lookup yields CDR1 MNHEY and CDR2 SVGEGT. J gave up 3 bases and V 2 bases, and 14 bases lay outside the gene matches. The CDR3 DNA reads as TGTGCCAGCAGTTACCGCGAGGACGGACTAGCGGGAGTCTTAACAGATACGCAGTATTTT. Protein: CASSYREDGLAGVLTDTQYF.

This clonotype was seen repeatedly, ten times or more. V is TRBV14 and J is TRBJ2-7, with D possibly TRBD2 on 7 matching bases. V was clipped by 0 bases and J by 2 bases, with 14 bases between them. The CDR3 has 16 amino acids. Per the germline V gene, CDR1 is SGHDN and CDR2 is FVKESK. This chain's CDR3 is CASSQDAGASAYEQYF. CDR3 sequence (DNA): TGTGCCAGCAGCCAAGACGCGGGGGCTTCGGCCTACGAGCAGTACTTC. Complete variable domain (other parts from reference TRBV14 and TRBJ2-7): EAGVTQFPSHSVIEKGQTVTLRCDPISGHDNLYWYRRVMGKEIKFLLHFVKESKQDESGMPNNRFLAERTGGTYSTLKVQPAELEDSGVYFCASSQDAGASAYEQYFGPGTRLTVT.

This clonotype came up many times. The chain combines TRBV5-1 with TRBJ2-3, with a possible D match to TRBD2 (6 bases). The CDR3 length is 16 residues. Deletions cut 3 bases from V and 1 base from J, with 15 bases between. Germline CDR1 and CDR2: SGHRS and YFSETQ. CDR3 DNA sequence: TGCGCCAGCAGCTCCCTGGGGGGTTATCGCACAGATACGCAGTATTTT. Translation: CASSSLGGYRTDTQYF.

This clonotype showed up just a few times. This chain connects TRBV11-1 to TRBJ1-4, with D possibly being TRBD1 (6 bases). V lost 4 bases and J 0 bases, leaving 21 bases between the germline ends. This CDR3 is built from 19 residues. The germline V gene encodes CDR1 SGHAT and CDR2 FQDESV (reference sequence). CDR3 bases: TGTGCCAGCAGCTCACTCGTCAGGGAGGAGGGGGCAACTAATGAAAAACTGTTTTTT. Translating it yields CASSSLVREEGATNEKLFF. Combining the CDR3 with reference TRBV11-1 and TRBJ1-4 gives the whole variable domain EAEVAQSPRYKITEKSQAVAFWCDPISGHATLYWYRQILGQGPELLVQFQDESVVDDSQLPKDRFSAERLKGVDSTLKIQPAELGDSAMYLCASSSLVREEGATNEKLFFGSGTQLSVL.

This chain connects TRBV7-8 to TRBJ1-3, with TRBD1 as a possible D gene (5 bases). CDR3 length: 15 amino acids. Germline V CDR1 and CDR2: SGHVS, FQNEAQ. V was shortened by 6 bases and J by 2 bases, with 14 bases between the two germline ends. The CDR3 loop reads CASRSFRGAGNTIYF. CDR3 nucleotides: TGTGCCAGCAGAAGCTTCCGGGGCGCTGGAAACACCATATATTTT. Together with reference TRBV7-8 and TRBJ1-3, the CDR3 gives the full variable domain: GAGVSQSPRYKVAKRGQDVALRCDPISGHVSLFWYQQALGQGPEFLTYFQNEAQLDKSGLPSDRFFAERPEGSVSTLKIQRTQQEDSAVYLCASRSFRGAGNTIYFGEGSWLTVV.

This clonotype appeared a few times. The chain joins TRBV4-3 to TRBJ2-1; D tentatively reads TRBD1 or TRBD2 (5 bases each). Germline V gene sequence: CDR1 LGHNA, CDR2 YSLEER. V was trimmed by 4 bases and J by 2 bases, leaving 15 bases between them. The CDR3 runs 16 residues. The CDR3 is CASSRARDPTYNEQFF. The CDR3 DNA sequence: TGCGCCAGCAGCCGTGCCCGGGACCCTACCTACAATGAGCAGTTCTTC.

This clonotype was detected a few times. The CDR3 loop is CASSLGQPNTGELFF. The CDR3 DNA is TGTGCCAGCAGCTTGGGCCAACCTAACACCGGGGAGCTGTTTTTT. The chain recombines TRBV5-5 with TRBJ2-2; D not resolved. Per germline, CDR1 SGHKS and CDR2 YYEKEE (reference sequence). The CDR3 has 15 residues. V lost 0 bases and J lost 2, with 8 bases in between.

The CDR3 reads CSASGEPPYEQYF. The CDR3 nucleotides are TGCAGTGCTAGTGGGGAACCCCCCTACGAGCAGTACTTC. V and J are TRBV20-1 and TRBJ2-7; D uncertain. The CDR3 is 13 residues long. The V gene's germline CDR1 is DFQATT and CDR2 SNEGSKA (reference sequence). V was trimmed by 3 bases and J by 2 bases, leaving 11 bases between them.

This clonotype has only a few counts. The chain couples TRBV9 to TRBJ2-1; 9 bases are shared with TRBD2. With 0 bases clipped from V and 9 bases from J, the junction kept 7 bases outside the gene matches. There are 15 residues in the CDR3. The germline CDR1 and CDR2 sequences are SGDLS and YYNGEE. CDR3 DNA: TGTGCCAGCAGCGTAGAGGTAAGACTAGCGGCTGAGCAGTTCTTC. Encoded protein: CASSVEVRLAAEQFF.

The chain is built from TRBV24-1 and TRBJ2-1; weak D call: TRBD1 (6 bases). Between the trimmed V and J ends, which lost 7 bases and 4 bases, there was a span of 7 bases. The CDR3 totals 12 residues. Germline CDR1 and CDR2: KGHDR and SFDVKD. CDR3 protein: CATSQGYNEQFF. The CDR3 DNA reads as TGTGCCACCAGCCAGGGGTACAATGAGCAGTTCTTC.

In its sample, this clonotype was seen many times. The gene calls are TRBV27 and TRBJ2-3; 16 bases are shared with TRBD2. The CDR3 sequence is 16 residues long. CDR1 is MNHEY and CDR2 is SMNVEV in the germline V gene (reference sequence). The J segment lost 0 bases and the V segment lost 10 bases, leaving 4 bases of the junction unmatched. The CDR3 region is CATGTSGGGSTDTQYF. CDR3 sequence (DNA): TGTGCCACCGGGACTAGCGGGGGGGGTAGCACAGATACGCAGTATTTT.

With regard to this clonotype: Just one base apart from a much larger clone, this may be a read error. The CDR3: CATGTSTVIRETQYF. Written as DNA, the CDR3 is TGTGCTACCGGGACTAGCACGGTTATTAGGGAGACCCAGTACTTC. The V and J genes are TRBV27 and TRBJ2-5, with 9 bases identical to TRBD2. CDR1 MNHEY and CDR2 SMNVEV come from the germline V gene (reference sequence). The CDR3 spans 15 residues.

In this sample, this clonotype turned up a few times. The rearrangement links TRBV18 to TRBJ1-5; no clear D. V was shortened by 4 bases and J by 4 bases, with 14 bases between the two germline ends. The CDR3 runs to 15 residues. The germline V gene has CDR1 KGHSH and CDR2 LQKENI. CDR3 in amino acids: CASSRNRGWNQPQHF. CDR3 nucleotides: TGTGCCAGCTCACGCAACCGAGGATGGAATCAGCCCCAGCATTTT.

The chain recombines TRBV4-2 with TRBJ1-4; a weak D match, TRBD1 (5 bases). The CDR3 has 18 amino acids. Per germline, CDR1 LGHNA and CDR2 YNFKEQ. V was trimmed by 2 bases and J by 0 bases, leaving 16 bases between them. CDR3 sequence reads: CASSQSRGLGATNEKLFF. In DNA form, the CDR3 reads TGTGCCAGCAGCCAATCCCGGGGCCTTGGTGCAACTAATGAAAAACTGTTTTTT.

At least ten counts were recorded for this clonotype. The chain carries TRBV7-2 and TRBJ2-2; D might be TRBD1 (5 bases). The V and J ends lost 5 bases and 1 base respectively, with 14 bases between them. Germline V gives CDR1 SGHTA, CDR2 FQGNSA. The CDR3 runs 16 residues. This CDR3 reads CASSPFSDRNTGELFF. The CDR3 DNA sequence: TGTGCCAGCAGCCCATTTTCAGACAGGAACACCGGGGAGCTGTTTTTT.

The V call is TRBV28, the J call TRBJ1-6; TRBD1 is a possible D gene (5 bases). Trimming cost V 4 bases and J 6 bases, with 13 bases left between them. Looked up from germline, CDR1 is MDHEN and CDR2 is SYDVKM. The CDR3 consists of 15 residues. This CDR3 reads CASSSVGRVNSPLHF. In DNA, the CDR3 is TGTGCCAGCAGTTCTGTGGGACGGGTTAATTCACCCCTCCACTTT.

This chain links TRBV10-3 with TRBJ2-1; 10 bases fit TRBD2. Germline CDR1 and CDR2: ENHRY and SYGVKD. This CDR3 has 21 amino acids. The V gene end was trimmed by 4 bases and the J gene end by 0 bases; junction bases not matched to a gene: 18. CDR3 region: CAISGTPTEREGQSSYNEQFF. CDR3 DNA sequence: TGTGCCATCAGTGGGACCCCCACTGAGCGGGAGGGCCAAAGCTCCTACAATGAGCAGTTCTTC.

This CDR3 reads CASSYGGAYEQFF. Here the CDR3 DNA reads TGTGCCAGCAGCTACGGGGGGGCCTATGAGCAGTTCTTC. The chain links TRBV5-6 to TRBJ2-1; 8 bases map to TRBD2. The CDR3 runs to 13 residues. With 3 bases clipped from V and 8 bases from J, the junction kept 4 bases outside the gene matches. Germline CDR1 SGHDT, CDR2 YYEEEE.

This clonotype was counted a single time. The V gene is TRBV7-2, the J gene TRBJ2-5, with D perhaps TRBD2 (5 bases). This CDR3 region has 15 residues. V gave up 2 bases and J gave up 5 bases, with 15 bases separating them. Germline V gives CDR1 SGHTA, CDR2 FQGNSA. CDR3 sequence reads: CASSLKSPPGETQYF. The CDR3 DNA reads as TGTGCCAGCAGCTTAAAATCCCCCCCGGGGGAGACCCAGTACTTC.

Many counts were recorded for this clonotype. The chain couples TRBV5-1 to TRBJ2-3, with 7 bases matching TRBD1. The germline gives CDR1 SGHRS, CDR2 YFSETQ. V gave up 4 bases and J gave up 2 bases; unmatched junction bases: 4. The CDR3 runs to 14 residues. CDR3: CASSTDRATDTQYF. DNA for the CDR3: TGCGCCAGCAGCACCGACAGGGCCACAGATACGCAGTATTTT.

This clonotype has a count of ten or more. V gene TRBV9 combines with J gene TRBJ2-2, with 9 bases that match TRBD1. This CDR3 comprises 16 residues. Germline trimming cut 1 base from V and 2 bases from J; bases unmatched to any gene: 3. The germline gives CDR1 SGDLS, CDR2 YYNGEE. CDR3 region: CASSVRTGVNTGELFF. The CDR3, as DNA: TGTGCCAGCAGCGTACGGACAGGGGTTAACACCGGGGAGCTGTTTTTT.

The sample holds a few counts of this clonotype. V gene TRBV21-1 combines with J gene TRBJ1-2; the table's D gene call, TRBD1, was not cross checked with the DNA. TRBV21-1 counts as a pseudogene. The CDR3 totals 15 residues. In DNA, the CDR3 is TGTGCCAGCAGCATTCGACCCCGGGACAGCTATGGCTACACCTTC. It specifies CASSIRPRDSYGYTF.

V is TRBV28 and J is TRBJ1-6; D unclear. V gave up 1 base and J gave up 7 bases, with 11 bases separating them. In germline, CDR1 is MDHEN, CDR2 SYDVKM. The CDR3 is 15 residues long. CDR3: CASSLLTFENSPLHF. The CDR3 DNA follows: TGTGCCAGCAGTTTATTGACTTTCGAGAATTCACCCCTCCACTTT.